These T cell receptor beta chains were read from a single sample in a study of shared clonotypes between healthy human individuals. Some clones are missing from TCRdb's copy, which holds only in-frame ones; the method was immunoSEQ multiplex PCR. Counted here are around 2,000,000 clones, 85% to 95% occurring once; the ten biggest clones make up roughly 1.2%. Material for sequencing was naive CD8+ T cells sorted from blood. The origin of the receptors is a man between 18 and 29 years old in good health. Each CDR3 is given without its conserved first and last residue. A row's size may be missing; if present it is once, few, many or a size class.

.,TRBJ1-4,TRBV5-6,ASSLPPPTAGVGEKLF
once,TRBJ2-7,TRBV6-5,ASSSDGREQY
.,TRBJ2-7,TRBV5-4,ASSSGTGLYEQY
.,TRBJ2-7,TRBV27,ASSFSTGAISYEQY
.,TRBJ2-7,TRBV7-8,ASSVRGLRYEQY
.,TRBJ2-7,TRBV27,ASSLRGPYEQY
few,TRBJ2-1,TRBV19,ASSAGTVSYNEQF
.,TRBJ2-5,TRBV4-1,ASSQIFTSGETQY
.,TRBJ2-1,TRBV30,ASKTVGNEQF
.,TRBJ1-1,TRBV7-9,ASSLGGVNTEAF
.,TRBJ2-7,TRBV5-4,ASSDSGSHPNEQY
.,TRBJ1-1,TRBV5-4,ASSVDRVHTEAF
.,TRBJ2-1,TRBV19,ASSMEGAHNEQF
.,TRBJ2-7,TRBV7-9,ASSPRTGFNEQY
.,TRBJ2-1,TRBV6-5,ASSPGTGFYNEQF
.,TRBJ1-1,TRBV9,ASSVEGQASTEAF
.,TRBJ2-1,TRBV4-1,ASSPIRGTYNEQF
few,TRBJ1-2,TRBV6-4,PPWKGSYGYT
.,TRBJ2-3,TRBV7-9,ASRPRTSGSLSDTQY
once,TRBJ2-3,TRBV19,ASSLTGGGTDTQY
.,TRBJ1-1,TRBV28,ASMRPQGQYTEAF
.,TRBJ2-7,TRBV30,ARRDKGTYEQY
.,TRBJ2-7,TRBV4-1,ASSPIPGQRAEQY
.,TRBJ1-2,TRBV19,ASSIIVGADFGYT
.,TRBJ2-5,TRBV5-4,ASSDSNQETQY
.,TRBJ2-1,TRBV7-8,ASSALAGADQF
.,TRBJ2-2,TRBV7-9,ASSWTEGGELF
.,TRBJ1-5,TRBV28,ASSFTLWSNQPQH
.,TRBJ2-7,TRBV28,ASSDKTGTPYEQY
.,TRBJ1-1,TRBV7-9,ASRGLVNTEAF
few,TRBJ2-7,TRBV11-2,ASSLTYEQY
.,TRBJ2-3,TRBV9,ASSVGTTSGRAGDTQY
.,TRBJ2-1,TRBV6-1,ASSDWEGSDPYNEQF
few,TRBJ1-5,TRBV7-7,ASTRQGVDQPQH
once,TRBJ2-7,TRBV27,ASRYRGGMGEQY
.,TRBJ2-2,TRBV7-2,ASSRVEVYTGELF
.,TRBJ1-2,TRBV6-5,ASSYGAGGYGYT
.,TRBJ1-1,TRBV18,ASSPPGAYTEAF
.,TRBJ2-2,TRBV27,ASSFGERVNTGELF
.,TRBJ1-3,TRBV27,ASSSPRTGVNTIY
.,TRBJ2-1,TRBV4-3,ASSHENSGRASYNEQF
.,TRBJ1-3,TRBV14,ASSQEWTFEGGNTIY
.,TRBJ2-3,TRBV9,ASSVDTGPDTQY
.,TRBJ1-1,TRBV6-5,ASSYAHGTEAF
once,TRBJ1-1,TRBV9,ASGTGGGYTEAF
.,TRBJ1-5,TRBV6-1,ASSENQPQH
.,TRBJ2-7,TRBV6-6,ASSLDWDMQY